This T cell receptor (beta chain) was recovered during a study of cytomegalovirus exposure and HLA in healthy donors. Study-wide context: An earlier analysis identified 120 million or so unique TCR beta sequences in about 179 million T cells.

PCR primers comprised 60 Vbeta and 13 Jbeta primers. Under the authors' procedure: A follow-up analysis tallied 65 million to 80 million unique TCR beta chains, approximately 11 million shared. The data were produced by immunoSEQ multiplex PCR, yet TCRdb's version contains in-frame clones alone and is incomplete. V and J calls and clone size follow that table, whereas D and trimming were derived from the DNA. This sample yields 150,000 to 200,000 clones, of which over 70% are seen a single time; 2.1% belongs to the top ten. V lost 0 bases and J 3 bases, leaving 10 bases between the germline ends. The CDR3 has 14 amino acids. Germline values: CDR1 GTSNPN, CDR2 SVGIG (reference sequence).

The chain links TRBV30 to TRBJ2-3, with a possible D match to TRBD1 (6 bases). The receptor's source is a woman aged 18 to 35 in good health and CMV-seropositive. The sequenced sample was PBMCs. The CDR3 is CAWSVVGATDTQYF. CDR3 DNA: TGTGCCTGGAGTGTAGTGGGGGCTACAGATACGCAGTATTTT. Variable domain in full (rest from reference TRBV30 and TRBJ2-3): SQTIHQWPATLVQPVGSPLSLECTVEGTSNPNLYWYRQAAGRGLQLLFYSVGIGQISSEVPQNLSASRPQDRQFILSSKKLLLSDSGFYLCAWSVVGATDTQYFGPGTRLTVL.